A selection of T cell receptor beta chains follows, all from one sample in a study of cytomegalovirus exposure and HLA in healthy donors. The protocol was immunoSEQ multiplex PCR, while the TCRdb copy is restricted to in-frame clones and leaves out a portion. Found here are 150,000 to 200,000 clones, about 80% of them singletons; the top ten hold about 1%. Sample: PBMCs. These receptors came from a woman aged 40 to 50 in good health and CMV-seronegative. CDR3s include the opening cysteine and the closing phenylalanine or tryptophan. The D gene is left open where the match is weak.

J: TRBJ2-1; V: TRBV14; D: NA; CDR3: CASSQDPLDAYNEQFF
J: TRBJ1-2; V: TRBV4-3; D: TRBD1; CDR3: CASSQDGARGVDGYTF
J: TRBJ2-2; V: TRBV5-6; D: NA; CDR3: CASSFAGNSGELFF
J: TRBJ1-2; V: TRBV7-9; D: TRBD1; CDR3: CSSSHSLQGRFYGYTF
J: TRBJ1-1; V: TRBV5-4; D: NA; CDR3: CASSLGPIPGVNTEAFF
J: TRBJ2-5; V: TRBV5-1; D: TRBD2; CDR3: CASSPGAQTGLAETQYF
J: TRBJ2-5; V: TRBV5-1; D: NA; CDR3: CASFVGSEETQYF
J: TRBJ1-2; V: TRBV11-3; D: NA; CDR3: CASSLAGGGGYTF
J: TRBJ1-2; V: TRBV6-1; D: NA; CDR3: CASRESDNYGYTF
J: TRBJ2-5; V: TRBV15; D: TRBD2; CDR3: CATATLKGLAETQYF
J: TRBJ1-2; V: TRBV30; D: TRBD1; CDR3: CAWSVGEGANYGYTF
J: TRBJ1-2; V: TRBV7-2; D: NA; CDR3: CASSWDTFNYGYTF
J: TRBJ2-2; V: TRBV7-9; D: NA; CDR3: CASSSLPGAGELFF
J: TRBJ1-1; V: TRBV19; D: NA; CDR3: CASSLDQGLGTEAFF
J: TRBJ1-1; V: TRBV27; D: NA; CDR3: CASSPHGEGRRAFF
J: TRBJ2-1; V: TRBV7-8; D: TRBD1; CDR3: CASSSPATGFMHEQFF
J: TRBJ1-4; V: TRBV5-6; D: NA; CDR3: CASSFGISNEKLFF
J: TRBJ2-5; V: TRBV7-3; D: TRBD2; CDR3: CASSLNTGLAETQYF
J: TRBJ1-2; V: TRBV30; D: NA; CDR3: CAWSVAGRFGYTF
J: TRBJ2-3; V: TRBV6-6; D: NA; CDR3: CASSLSADTQYF
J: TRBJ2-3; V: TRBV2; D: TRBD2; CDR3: CASSELAGADTQYF
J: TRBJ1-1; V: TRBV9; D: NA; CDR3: CASSDGLKNTEAFF
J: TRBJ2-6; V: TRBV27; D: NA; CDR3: CASSFRLPRGSSGANVLTF
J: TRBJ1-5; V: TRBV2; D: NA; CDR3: CASSDPNQPQHF
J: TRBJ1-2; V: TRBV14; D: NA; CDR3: CASSLTAIGGDGYTF
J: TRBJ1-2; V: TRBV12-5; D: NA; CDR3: CASGFMPGREEDYGYTF
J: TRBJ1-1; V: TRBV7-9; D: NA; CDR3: CASSYRGDTEAFF
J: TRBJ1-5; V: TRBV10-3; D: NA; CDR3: CAISEWGGRADQPQHF
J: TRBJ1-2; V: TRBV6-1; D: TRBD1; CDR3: CASSETGSAGYTF
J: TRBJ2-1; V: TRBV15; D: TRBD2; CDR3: CATSSPAGVSGNEQFF
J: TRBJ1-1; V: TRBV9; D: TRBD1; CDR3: CASSPRQGTTEAFF
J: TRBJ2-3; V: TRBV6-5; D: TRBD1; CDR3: CASSPGQGYTDTQYF
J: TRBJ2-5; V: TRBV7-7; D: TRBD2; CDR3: CASSRGTSGDQETQYF
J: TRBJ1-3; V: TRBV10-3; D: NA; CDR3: CAITRSSGNTIYF
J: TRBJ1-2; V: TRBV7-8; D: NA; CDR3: CASSLMVFGGADGYTF
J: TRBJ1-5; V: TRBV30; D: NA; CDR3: CAWSVQLSNQPQHF
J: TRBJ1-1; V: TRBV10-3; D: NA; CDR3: CAISDRGTNTEAFF
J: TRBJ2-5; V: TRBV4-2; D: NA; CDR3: CASSQDLRETQYF
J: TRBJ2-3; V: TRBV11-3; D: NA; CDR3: CASSLDQDSQFRDTQYF
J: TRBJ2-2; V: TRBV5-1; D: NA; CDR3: CASSLDDITTGELFF
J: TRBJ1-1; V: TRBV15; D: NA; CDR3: CATSRDPLTEAFF
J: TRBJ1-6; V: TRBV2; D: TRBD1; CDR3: CASSPPGQGARSPLHF
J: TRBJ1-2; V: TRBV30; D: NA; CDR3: CAWREGAQGDYGYTF
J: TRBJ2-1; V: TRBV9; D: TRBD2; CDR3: CASSVESSGRNEQFF
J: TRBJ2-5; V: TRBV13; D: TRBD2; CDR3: CASSSSSGLGETQYF
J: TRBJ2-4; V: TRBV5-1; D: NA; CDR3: CASSFGGEDIQYF
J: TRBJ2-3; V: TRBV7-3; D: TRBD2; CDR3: CASSRSGAPDTQYF